Listed below are T cell receptor beta chains from one sample, sequenced in a study of shared clonotypes between healthy human individuals. Sequencing used immunoSEQ multiplex PCR; TCRdb keeps in-frame clones, though not all of them. The sample includes hundreds of thousands of clones, approximately 95% seen only once; the top ten take over 0.09%. Sequenced sample: naive CD8+ T cells sorted from blood. The receptors originated from a woman in her thirties in good health. Both conserved end residues are part of each CDR3. The order of the fields is D gene, J gene, clone size, V gene, CDR3 protein, CDR3 DNA. The D gene is left open where the match is weak. The listing skips clone size in some rows; elsewhere it reads once, few, many or a size class.

TRBD1 TRBJ1-1 - TRBV6-1 CASTAGGTEAFF TGTGCCAGCACCGCAGGGGGGACTGAAGCTTTCTTT
- TRBJ2-7 once TRBV27 CASTGGSGAPLLEQYF TGTGCCAGCACGGGCGGGTCCGGGGCACCCCTACTGGAGCAGTACTTC
- TRBJ2-7 - TRBV6-5 CASSSSKAGGMYEQYF -
- TRBJ1-1 - TRBV19 CASSIETLSGQDTEAFF TGTGCCAGTAGTATCGAAACCCTCTCAGGGCAGGACACTGAAGCTTTCTTT
- TRBJ1-1 few TRBV30 CAWRRQAVNTEAFF TGTGCCTGGAGGCGACAGGCCGTAAACACTGAAGCTTTCTTT
TRBD2 TRBJ2-7 - TRBV28 CASSLSFTSGYEQYF TGTGCCAGCAGTTTATCGTTTACTAGCGGATACGAGCAGTACTTC
- TRBJ1-2 - TRBV13 CASSPRQDGRSNYGYTF TGTGCCAGCAGCCCCCGACAGGATGGGCGATCTAACTATGGCTACACCTTC
TRBD1 TRBJ1-3 - TRBV7-7 CASSPGTGMNTIYF TGTGCCAGCAGCCCTGGGACAGGGATGAACACCATATATTTT
- TRBJ1-4 once TRBV7-2 CASSDEGGEKLFF TGTGCCAGCAGCGACGAAGGGGGTGAAAAACTGTTTTTT
- TRBJ2-1 - TRBV25-1 CASSPFNEQFF TGTGCCAGCAGTCCATTCAATGAGCAGTTCTTC
TRBD2 TRBJ2-3 - TRBV9 CASSGPGTSGIRTDTQYF TGTGCCAGCAGCGGCCCGGGGACTAGCGGGATCCGCACAGATACGCAGTATTTT
- TRBJ2-7 - TRBV5-1 CASSLSGAVEQYF TGCGCCAGCAGCTTGTCGGGGGCGGTCGAGCAGTACTTC
- TRBJ1-6 - TRBV27 CAKRGTADIPLHF TGTGCCAAGAGGGGGACCGCTGATATTCCCCTCCACTTT
- TRBJ1-5 few TRBV19 CASSTGDQPQHF TGTGCCAGTAGTACAGGGGATCAGCCCCAGCATTTT
TRBD2 TRBJ2-1 - TRBV9 CASSGSGNGYHEQFF TGTGCCAGCAGCGGTAGCGGGAACGGGTATCATGAGCAGTTCTTC
- TRBJ1-5 few TRBV28 CASSPTLRGPQHF TGTGCCAGCAGTCCCACCTTACGCGGGCCCCAGCATTTT
TRBD2 TRBJ2-7 - TRBV11-2 CASSLPQGGSLTSYEQYF TGTGCCAGCAGCTTACCTCAGGGAGGGTCGCTGACCTCCTACGAGCAGTACTTC
TRBD1 TRBJ2-5 - TRBV27 CASRSKAGGRQETQYF TGTGCCAGCAGGTCAAAGGCAGGGGGTAGACAAGAGACCCAGTACTTC
TRBD1 TRBJ2-7 - TRBV6-1 CASSEERTGSYEQYF TGTGCCAGCAGTGAAGAACGGACAGGGTCCTACGAGCAGTACTTC
TRBD1 TRBJ1-2 - TRBV5-6 CASRPYGDSYGYTF TGTGCCAGCAGACCCTATGGGGACAGCTATGGCTACACCTTC
- TRBJ2-1 - TRBV5-6 CASSFVYRDNEQFF TGTGCCAGCAGCTTCGTCTACAGGGACAATGAGCAGTTCTTC
TRBD1 TRBJ2-7 - TRBV28 CASSPRQGISSYEQYF TGTGCCAGCAGTCCCCGACAGGGAATATCCTCCTACGAGCAGTACTTC
- TRBJ2-7 - TRBV4-1 CASSQEPGGHSYEQYF TGCGCCAGCAGCCAAGAGCCCGGGGGTCACTCCTACGAGCAGTACTTC
- TRBJ2-1 - TRBV5-1 CASSGDNEQFF TGCGCCAGCAGCGGGGACAATGAGCAGTTCTTC
- TRBJ2-2 once TRBV7-9 CASSVTGGALAGYTGELFF TGTGCCAGCAGCGTAACAGGGGGCGCACTAGCGGGATACACCGGGGAGCTGTTTTTT
- TRBJ2-6 - TRBV4-1 CASSQGGGAGANVLIF TGCGCCAGCAGCCAAGGTGGGGGGGCTGGGGCCAACGTCCTGATTTTC
TRBD1 TRBJ2-7 - TRBV7-9 CASSVDGTANYEQYF TGTGCCAGCAGCGTGGACGGGACAGCGAACTACGAGCAGTACTTC
- TRBJ1-2 once TRBV7-6 CASSLAETGGDLTDYGYTF TGTGCCAGCAGCTTGGCCGAGACAGGTGGGGACCTAACTGACTATGGCTACACCTTC
- TRBJ1-5 - TRBV2 CASRTEGTYSNQPQHF TGTGCCAGCAGGACCGAGGGTACGTATAGCAATCAGCCCCAGCATTTT
- TRBJ1-5 - TRBV11-3 CASSFSGDSNQPQHF TGTGCCAGCAGCTTCTCAGGGGATAGCAATCAGCCCCAGCATTTT
- TRBJ1-1 - TRBV7-6 CASSLGGTNTEAFF TGTGCCAGCAGCTTAGGAGGGACGAACACTGAAGCTTTCTTT
- TRBJ1-1 - TRBV27 CASSEDSRITEAFF TGTGCCAGCAGTGAGGACAGTCGGATCACTGAAGCTTTCTTT
- TRBJ2-4 - TRBV7-6 CASSLAMRGDIQYF TGTGCCAGCAGCTTAGCGATGAGGGGAGACATTCAGTACTTC
- TRBJ1-5 - TRBV10-2 CASSEFWENQPQHF TGCGCCAGCAGTGAGTTTTGGGAGAATCAGCCCCAGCATTTT
- TRBJ1-5 - TRBV27 CASSHQFYQPQHF TGTGCCAGCAGTCACCAATTTTATCAGCCCCAGCATTTT
- TRBJ2-5 - TRBV27 CASSLTPRQETQYF TGTGCCAGCAGTTTAACCCCAAGACAAGAGACCCAGTACTTC
- TRBJ2-1 - TRBV19 CASSISAGAHNEQFF TGTGCCAGTAGTATATCGGCAGGGGCCCACAATGAGCAGTTCTTC
- TRBJ2-7 - TRBV7-2 CASSLGTGRVTYEQYF TGTGCCAGCAGCTTAGGCACGGGGCGGGTAACCTACGAGCAGTACTTC
TRBD1 TRBJ1-2 - TRBV10-2 CASSTGGDGYTF TGCGCCAGCAGTACAGGGGGCGATGGCTACACCTTC
TRBD2 TRBJ2-3 - TRBV2 CASHGRLEDTQYF TGTGCCAGCCACGGGAGGCTGGAAGATACGCAGTATTTT
TRBD2 TRBJ2-7 - TRBV28 CASSLGEGFEQYF TGTGCCAGCAGTTTAGGGGAGGGCTTCGAGCAGTACTTC
- TRBJ2-1 - TRBV29-1 CSVEGGRTGREQFF TGCAGCGTTGAAGGGGGGCGGACCGGGAGGGAGCAGTTCTTC
- TRBJ2-7 - TRBV25-1 CASSPTRLREQYF TGTGCCAGCAGTCCAACTAGACTCCGGGAGCAGTACTTC
TRBD1 TRBJ1-3 - TRBV4-1 CASSHIPGQEFTGNTIYF TGCGCCAGCAGCCACATCCCGGGACAGGAGTTCACAGGAAACACCATATATTTT
- TRBJ2-7 - TRBV14 CASSQGGWTKANEQYF TGTGCCAGCAGCCAAGGCGGTTGGACTAAAGCGAACGAGCAGTACTTC
- TRBJ1-1 - TRBV6-5 CASSYVGATEAFF TGTGCCAGCAGCTACGTAGGGGCCACTGAAGCTTTCTTT
TRBD1 TRBJ2-7 - TRBV10-2 CASSESPGQNYEQYF TGCGCCAGCAGTGAGTCGCCGGGACAGAATTACGAGCAGTACTTC
TRBD1 TRBJ1-6 - TRBV2 CASTPWGQGDNSPLHF TGTGCCAGCACACCCTGGGGACAGGGCGATAATTCACCCCTCCACTTT
- TRBJ2-7 - TRBV19 CASSPRGGSYEQYF TGTGCCAGTAGTCCAAGGGGGGGCTCCTACGAGCAGTACTTC
- TRBJ2-7 - TRBV5-6 CASSFHLVIDEQYF TGTGCCAGCAGCTTTCACCTGGTGATAGACGAGCAGTACTTC
- TRBJ2-2 - TRBV27 CASSTLHQRNTGELFF TGTGCCAGCAGCACTCTACACCAGAGAAACACCGGGGAGCTGTTTTTT